This T cell receptor beta chain was captured by sequencing in a study of shared clonotypes between healthy human individuals. Samples underwent the assay at deep level. Produced via immunoSEQ multiplex PCR; TCRdb's table is partial and in-frame only. Here the sample spans about 480,000 clones, more than 65% being singletons. The CDR3 totals 17 residues. V lost 1 base and J 4 bases, leaving 19 bases between the germline ends. Per the germline V gene, CDR1 is KGHSH and CDR2 is LQKENI. At least ten counts were recorded for this clone. This clonotype was obtained from a woman between 40 and 50 years old in good health. Some clones in this sample may be carry-over from other donors' samples. The sequenced material came from PBMCs. This chain connects TRBV18 to TRBJ1-1; D remains ambiguous. The CDR3 nucleotides read TGTGCCAGCTCACCACGGGTTCTTGGGGAGACGATCACTGAAGCTTTCTTT. Translating it yields CASSPRVLGETITEAFF.